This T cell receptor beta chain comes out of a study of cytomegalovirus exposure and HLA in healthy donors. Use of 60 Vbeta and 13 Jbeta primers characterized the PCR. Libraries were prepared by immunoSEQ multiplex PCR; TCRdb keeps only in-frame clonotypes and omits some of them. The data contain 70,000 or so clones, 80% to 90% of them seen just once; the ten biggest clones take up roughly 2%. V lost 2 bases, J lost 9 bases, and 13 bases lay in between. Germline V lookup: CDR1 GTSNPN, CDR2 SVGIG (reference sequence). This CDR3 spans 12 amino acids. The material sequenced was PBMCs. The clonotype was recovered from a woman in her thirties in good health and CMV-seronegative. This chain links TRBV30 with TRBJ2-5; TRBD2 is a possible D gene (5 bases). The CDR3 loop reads CAWSKTTMAQYF. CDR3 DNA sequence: TGTGCCTGGAGTAAGACGACTATGGCCCAGTACTTC.